This entry describes one TCR beta chain. Clones were sequenced by immunoSEQ multiplex PCR, and TCRdb holds only the in-frame ones, with some missing. The repertoire holds approximately 220,000 clones, with about nine tenths as singletons. V gave up 6 bases and J gave up 5 bases, with 16 bases separating them. CDR1 is ENHRY and CDR2 is SYGVKD in the germline V gene. This CDR3 comprises 14 residues. This record belongs to a study of blood T cell repertoires in COVID-19. Study at large: Samples taken during acute and convalescent COVID-19 were collected in the United States, Italy and Spain.

J is TRBJ1-2 and V is TRBV10-3, with D possibly TRBD1 on 6 matching bases. Sequencing was done on a sample of peripheral blood. This receptor was identified in a man aged 50 to 59 with acute or convalescent COVID-19. The CDR3 nucleotides are TGTGCCATCAGGGGGGTAACAGGGAGTTATGGCTACACCTTC. It yields the protein CAIRGVTGSYGYTF.